Listed here are 21 T cell receptor beta chains from one sample, sequenced in a study of regulatory T cells in long-lasting Graves disease. This sample's time point: newly diagnosed GD, antithyroid drugs for less than 3 months. Researchers made the TCR library from RNA that was extracted from PBMCs. With iRepertoire HTBI primers and Arm-PCR of CDR3 regions, TCR beta libraries were built. MiXCR was run by TCRdb on the multiplex PCR reads, yielding one entry per CDR3 protein. The table lists under 300,000 distinct CDR3 sequences, approximately 20% of them singletons. This specimen was peripheral blood mononuclear cells (PBMCs), taken at new diagnosis, from a patient treated with antithyroid drugs. The receptors originated from a female donor with Graves disease.

At least ten counts were recorded for this clonotype. This chain joins TRBV7-6 and TRBJ2-3; D gene uncertain. In germline, CDR1 is SGHVS, CDR2 FNYEAQ. V lost 4 bases, J lost 6 bases, and 8 bases lay in between. The CDR3 contains 12 residues. The CDR3 region has the DNA TGTGCCAGCAGCTCGGATATGGATACGCAGTATTTT. It encodes CASSSDMDTQYF.

The table lists this clonotype with many counts. The rearrangement uses TRBV7-9 and TRBJ2-2; D possibly corresponds to TRBD1 (6 bases). CDR1 SEHNR and CDR2 FQNEAQ come from the germline V gene (reference sequence). Trimming removed 3 bases at V and 0 bases at J, with 17 bases between. There are 18 residues in the CDR3. The CDR3 nucleotides are TGTGCCAGCAGCTTGCTCACGACAGGTTTCCCGAACACCGGGGAGCTGTTTTTT. Translating gives CASSLLTTGFPNTGELFF.

In the case of this clonotype: Given a much more abundant clone one base away, this may be a read error. The J gene is TRBJ2-7, the V gene TRBV2, with D hard to call. Trimming removed 6 bases from V and 4 bases from J, with 16 bases in between. Germline values: CDR1 SNHLY, CDR2 FYNNEI. The CDR3 sequence is 14 residues long. The CDR3 nucleotides are TGTGCCAGCAGCGTGGCCCTCCAGAGGTACGAGCAGTACTTC. Translation gives CASSVALQRYEQYF.

There are many counts of this clonotype. The genes are TRBV29-1 and TRBJ2-1, with TRBD2 identical over 7 bases. CDR3 length equals 14 residues. The V gene's germline CDR1 is SQVTM and CDR2 ANQGSEA. V gave up 4 bases and J gave up 10 bases; unmatched junction bases: 13. This chain's CDR3 is CSVVPLAATGEQFF. The CDR3 coding sequence is TGCAGCGTTGTCCCGCTAGCGGCTACGGGGGAGCAGTTCTTC.

The V gene is TRBV11-2, the J gene TRBJ2-7; possibly TRBD2 for D (6 bases). V was pared by 3 bases and J by 7 bases, with 13 bases between. The germline V gene encodes CDR1 SGHAT and CDR2 FQNNGV. The CDR3 extends over 13 amino acids. The CDR3 DNA follows: TGTGCCAGCAGCTTGACTAGTGGCAATGAGCAGTACTTC. Protein product: CASSLTSGNEQYF.

As regards this clonotype: A junction boundary mismatches the germline segment, possibly from a read error. This sequence joins TRBV20-1 and TRBJ2-3; D is possibly TRBD1 (5 bases). Germline-derived CDR1 and CDR2 are DFQATT and SNEGSKA (reference sequence). The CDR3 runs to 12 residues. The CDR3 sequence: CSARLPTDTHYF. For the CDR3, the DNA is TGCAGTGCTAGGTTGCCGACAGATACGCACTATTTT.

In its sample, this clonotype was seen many times. The rearrangement links TRBV7-2 to TRBJ2-1, with TRBD2 identical over 7 bases. The CDR3 consists of 13 residues. V trimming: 5 bases; J trimming: 5 bases; junction bases outside the gene matches: 3. Germline lookup yields CDR1 SGHTA and CDR2 FQGNSA. The chain's CDR3 is CASSKTSNNEQFF. The CDR3 coding sequence is TGTGCCAGCAGCAAGACTAGCAACAATGAGCAGTTCTTC.

In its sample, this clonotype was seen many times. The chain employs TRBV9 and TRBJ2-2; the D is unclear. The CDR3 spans 15 residues. Trimming removed 4 bases at V and 3 bases at J, with 13 bases between. CDR1 is SGDLS, CDR2 YYNGEE, per germline. The CDR3 loop reads CASSPRPADTGELFF. The CDR3 bases are TGTGCCAGCAGCCCCCGACCGGCGGACACCGGGGAGCTGTTTTTT.

Concerning this clonotype: A much larger clone differs from this one at a single base, so this may be a read error. The chain joins TRBV10-3 to TRBJ1-1, with D possibly being TRBD1 (6 bases). The CDR3 runs to 13 residues. The germline V gene has CDR1 ENHRY and CDR2 SYGVKD. The CDR3 sequence: CAISESTGDEALF. In nucleotides, the CDR3 is TGTGCCATCAGTGAGTCGACAGGAGATGAAGCTCTCTTT.

This clonotype has at least ten counts. This rearrangement joins TRBV15 to TRBJ1-3, with 8 bases lining up with TRBD1. CDR1 and CDR2 from the germline V gene are LNHNV and YYDKDF (reference sequence). The CDR3 sequence is 17 residues long. Germline trimming cut 3 bases from V and 0 bases from J; bases unmatched to any gene: 7. Here the CDR3 DNA reads TGTGCCACCAGCAGGTTGGGACAGGCCCACTCTGGAAACACCATATATTTT. It encodes CATSRLGQAHSGNTIYF.

This clonotype was counted ten times or more. The V and J genes are TRBV6-1 and TRBJ1-2, with D possibly being TRBD1 (6 bases). The V and J ends lost 6 bases and 0 bases respectively, with 14 bases between them. The CDR3 length is 15 residues. Germline loops: CDR1 MNHNS, CDR2 SASEGT. CDR3 DNA sequence: TGTGCCAGCAGCCTAACAGGGTCGGCTAACTATGGCTACACCTTC. It yields the protein CASSLTGSANYGYTF.

The sample holds many counts of this clonotype. The V gene is TRBV2, the J gene TRBJ1-2, with a possible D match to TRBD1 (5 bases). Per germline, CDR1 SNHLY and CDR2 FYNNEI. The CDR3 extends over 15 amino acids. V shed 5 bases and J shed 5 bases, with 18 bases lying between them. The CDR3 sequence: CASSRDRGVGYGYTF. The CDR3 DNA sequence: TGTGCCAGCAGTAGGGATCGGGGGGTAGGGTATGGCTACACCTTC. Combining the CDR3 with reference TRBV2 and TRBJ1-2 gives the whole variable domain EPEVTQTPSHQVTQMGQEVILRCVPISNHLYFYWYRQILGQKVEFLVSFYNNEISEKSEIFDDQFSVERPDGSNFTLKIRSTKLEDSAMYFCASSRDRGVGYGYTFGSGTRLTVV.

This sequence joins TRBV7-9 and TRBJ1-4; TRBD1 matches 8 bases. The CDR3 spans 13 residues. Germline loops: CDR1 SEHNR, CDR2 FQNEAQ (reference sequence). The junction had 4 bases not matched to a gene; V was cut back by 5 bases and J by 8 bases. DNA for the CDR3: TGTGCCAGCAGCCGACAGGGGTTGGAAAAACTGTTTTTT. Translated: CASSRQGLEKLFF.

This clonotype was detected many times. V is TRBV20-1 and J is TRBJ1-1; D might be TRBD1 (6 bases). Germline-derived CDR1 and CDR2 are DFQATT and SNEGSKA (reference sequence). V was clipped by 4 bases and J by 0 bases, with 15 bases between them. The CDR3 loop spans 15 amino acids. The CDR3 nucleotides read TGCAGTGCTAAAGCCTCCGGGACACTGAACACTGAAGCTTTCTTT. Protein sequence: CSAKASGTLNTEAFF.

There are many counts of this clonotype. This chain links TRBV20-1 with TRBJ1-1; D remains ambiguous. The CDR3 sequence is 13 residues long. V was pared by 4 bases and J by 0 bases, with 9 bases between. The germline CDR1 and CDR2 sequences are DFQATT and SNEGSKA (reference sequence). As DNA, the CDR3 is TGCAGTGCTATTACCGGGCTGAACACTGAAGCTTTCTTT. Translation: CSAITGLNTEAFF.

This clonotype has at least ten counts. The chain links TRBV4-2 to TRBJ2-7, with 9 positions matching TRBD2. Trimming removed 2 bases from V and 4 bases from J; junction bases left unmatched: 9. This CDR3 contains 16 residues. Germline V gene lookup returns CDR1 LGHNA and CDR2 YNFKEQ. This CDR3 is CASSQTAGGPKYEQYF. CDR3 bases: TGTGCCAGCAGCCAAACTGCGGGAGGGCCTAAGTACGAGCAGTACTTC.

The genes are TRBV24-1 and TRBJ1-2; 10 positions match TRBD1. Germline loops: CDR1 KGHDR, CDR2 SFDVKD. The CDR3 extends over 16 amino acids. J lost 7 bases, V lost 0 bases, and 7 bases had no gene match. DNA for the CDR3: TGTGCCACCAGTGATTTGGGGAGACAGGGGGCGAGTGGCTACACCTTC. Translated, it gives CATSDLGRQGASGYTF.

The CDR3 loop is CATSTLRQGNYEQYF. In DNA form, the CDR3 reads TGTGCCACCAGCACCCTTAGGCAGGGGAACTACGAGCAGTACTTC. This chain uses TRBV15 with TRBJ2-7; maybe TRBD1 (6 bases). The CDR3 consists of 15 residues. The germline gives CDR1 LNHNV, CDR2 YYDKDF (reference sequence). Trimming removed 4 bases from V and 3 bases from J, with 16 bases in between.

This clonotype came up many times. The chain links TRBV18 to TRBJ2-5; D unclear. Trimming shortened V by 3 bases and J by 4 bases, and 3 bases separated the two germline ends. The CDR3 length is 11 residues. Germline V gene sequence: CDR1 KGHSH, CDR2 LQKENI. The CDR3 nucleotides read TGTGCCAGCTCACCGAGAGAGACCCAGTACTTC. It specifies CASSPRETQYF. Variable domain in full (rest from reference TRBV18 and TRBJ2-5): NAGVMQNPRHLVRRRGQEARLRCSPMKGHSHVYWYRQLPEEGLKFMVYLQKENIIDESGMPKERFSAEFPKEGPSILRIQQVVRGDSAAYFCASSPRETQYFGPGTRLLVL.

This clonotype was seen at least ten times. The V gene is TRBV24-1, the J gene TRBJ2-5; D may be TRBD1 or TRBD2 (9 bases each). CDR1 is KGHDR, CDR2 SFDVKD, per germline. Trimming left V 7 bases short and J 5 bases short, with 22 bases between. The CDR3 is 16 residues long. The CDR3 region has the DNA TGTGCCACCAGCGCTAGCGGGACAGGGAGTCAGGAGACCCAGTACTTC. As protein: CATSASGTGSQETQYF.

The sample holds many counts of this clonotype. The chain is built from TRBV28 and TRBJ1-6; D may be TRBD1 (6 bases). Trimming removed 6 bases at V and 11 bases at J, with 17 bases between. The CDR3 is 14 residues long. The germline V gene encodes CDR1 MDHEN and CDR2 SYDVKM. The CDR3 region has the DNA TGTGCCAGCAGCCGGACAGCCGCTGGGACACCCCTCCACTTT. Amino acid sequence: CASSRTAAGTPLHF. Drawing the rest from reference TRBV28 and TRBJ1-6, the complete variable domain is DVKVTQSSRYLVKRTGEKVFLECVQDMDHENMFWYRQDPGLGLRLIYFSYDVKMKEKGDIPEGYSVSREKKERFSLILESASTNQTSMYLCASSRTAAGTPLHFGNGTRLTVT.